This entry describes one T cell receptor (beta chain). The antigen remains undetermined. Without the conserved terminal phenylalanine or tryptophan, this CDR3 likely stems from a read error. Total RNA and DNA came together from approximately 20-30 mg of bulk tissue without cell sorting. Patients carried chronic HBV infection without prior treatment. V was clipped by 2 bases and J by 5 bases, with 13 bases between them. Looked up from germline, CDR1 is MNHEY and CDR2 is SVGAGI. The CDR3 has 15 residues. The sample originates from a study of tumor-infiltrating lymphocytes in primary liver carcinoma. Priming with a constant-region primer yielded TCR beta cDNA from roughly 490 ng total RNA. Three rounds of nested multiplex PCR with slightly modified ARM-PCR produced TCR beta libraries. Investigators reported that the first two PCR rounds, at 10 cycles each, used TRBV1-TRBV30 forward primers with a C-beta reverse primer. Each CDR3 protein gets one entry after TCRdb re-called the multiplex PCR reads with MiXCR. In the table there are under 30,000 distinct CDR3 sequences, around 84% of which are singletons.

Broader study findings: Top clones occupying all five tumor regions numbered only about 7-24%.

The origin of this receptor is a man in his forties with primary liver carcinoma and hepatitis B virus infection. The chain carries TRBV6-5 and TRBJ2-1; D unresolved. The sequencing input was liver tumor tissue from sampling region 3. Documented subset: tumor region T3, left-lateral pole. CDR3 amino acids: CASSYGSNFNNEQFL. CDR3 nucleotides: TGTGCCAGCAGTTACGGAAGCAACTTTAACAATGAGCAGTTCCTA.